This T cell receptor (beta chain) was captured in a study of technical replicates of blood from a few donors. CDR3 length equals 14 residues. V trimming: 4 bases; J trimming: 8 bases; junction bases outside the gene matches: 2. Per germline, CDR1 SGHVS and CDR2 FNYEAQ. Only in-frame clones appear in the TCRdb table, and some are missing; sequencing was by immunoSEQ multiplex PCR. The sample has about 61,000 clones, about 97% seen once. The chain employs TRBV7-6 and TRBJ1-6; 10 nucleotides align to TRBD1. Material for sequencing was T cells isolated from PBMCs. This TCR was sampled from a human donor in good health. CDR3 sequence (DNA): TGTGCCAGCAGCTCGGACAGGGGGTATTCACCCCTCCACTTT. This translates into CASSSDRGYSPLHF.